Following are 20 T cell receptor beta chains from one sample sequenced in a study of T cells after yellow fever vaccination (dated by TCRdb to about 2019). Interpreted using the paper, the treatment or condition label stands for: live attenuated yellow fever vaccine strain. Library creation used 5' RACE. Reads for this sample came from an Illumina HiSeq 2500. TCRdb reran the public reads through fastp at Q25 and MiXCR, keeping productive beta chains. Entries are consolidated by CDR3 protein sequence, retaining the most common genes and DNA. Present in this sample are 80,000 to 100,000 distinct CDR3 sequences, roughly 9% of which were seen just once. The top ten constitute roughly 17% of the sample. The sequenced sample was CD8+ T cells not binding an NS4B(214-222) dextramer, sorted from PBMCs, obtained about 2 weeks after the first yellow fever vaccination. In the paper's terms, the cell subset or site label means: NS4B epitope dextramer-negative CD8 T cells. These TCRs come from a man between 18 and 29 years old who received the YFV17D yellow fever vaccine.

The chain couples TRBV3-1 to TRBJ1-2, with D possibly matching TRBD1 (6 bases). Trimming removed 6 bases at V and 3 bases at J, with 17 bases between. The germline V gene has CDR1 LGHDT and CDR2 YNNKEL (reference sequence). CDR3 length: 15 residues. CDR3 DNA: TGTGCCAGCAGACCTTCTACAGGGACCCACTATGGCTACACCTTC. It specifies CASRPSTGTHYGYTF.

V is TRBV9 and J is TRBJ2-7, with D hard to call. This CDR3 spans 14 amino acids. V was cut by 3 bases and J by 0 bases, with 10 bases left in between. Germline lookup yields CDR1 SGDLS and CDR2 YYNGEE. The chain's CDR3 is CASSGRLSSYEQYF. The CDR3 DNA reads TGTGCCAGCAGCGGAAGACTCAGCTCCTACGAGCAGTACTTC.

The rearrangement joins TRBV27 to TRBJ1-5, with TRBD1 as a possible D gene (5 bases). Per germline, CDR1 MNHEY and CDR2 SMNVEV (reference sequence). CDR3 length: 15 amino acids. V was clipped by 4 bases and J by 5 bases, with 15 bases between them. The CDR3 DNA reads as TGTGCCAGCAGTTCCCTACTCATGGGGGATCAGCCCCAGCATTTT. This gives the protein CASSSLLMGDQPQHF.

This chain uses TRBV10-2 with TRBJ1-2; D unclear. Germline assignment: CDR1 WSHSY and CDR2 SAAADI. Trimming stripped 2 bases from V and 4 bases from J, with 14 bases between. The CDR3 is made up of 15 amino acids. The CDR3 sequence is CASSERVDFTYGYTF. The CDR3 DNA follows: TGCGCCAGCAGTGAGAGGGTCGATTTCACCTATGGCTACACCTTC.

This clonotype was recorded a few times. The chain combines TRBV6-5 with TRBJ1-1; 9 bases fit TRBD1. CDR1 and CDR2 from the germline V gene are MNHEY and SVGAGI. This CDR3 has 18 amino acids. V lost 0 bases and J lost 0; bases outside the gene matches: 8. The CDR3 nucleotides read TGTGCCAGCAGTTACTCGTCATGGGACAGGGTCATGAACACTGAAGCTTTCTTT. This translates into CASSYSSWDRVMNTEAFF.

The sample holds a few counts of this clonotype. The gene calls are TRBV29-1 and TRBJ1-1; tentative D call: TRBD1 (5 bases). V was trimmed by 4 bases and J by 1 base, leaving 10 bases between them. The CDR3 loop spans 13 amino acids. Per germline, CDR1 SQVTM and CDR2 ANQGSEA. For the CDR3, the DNA is TGCAGCGTTGGCTTGGGGACGAACACTGAAGCTTTCTTT. Its translation: CSVGLGTNTEAFF.

This clonotype was seen only a few times. The CDR3 bases are TGCGCCAGCAGCCAAGATCCCGGCCGTAATGAGCAGTTCTTC. This translates into CASSQDPGRNEQFF. The J gene is TRBJ2-1, the V gene TRBV4-1; unclear D gene. The CDR3 runs to 14 residues. The V end was cut by 0 bases, the J end by 7 bases, with 10 bases between. The germline CDR1 and CDR2 sequences are MGHRA and YSYEKL.

The chain joins TRBV12-3 or TRBV12-4 to TRBJ2-7, with D possibly matching TRBD1 (7 bases). The length of the CDR3 is 15 residues. Trimming took off 3 bases at V and 1 base at J, with 13 bases between the two ends. CDR3 amino acids: CASSFLAGQSYEQYF. The CDR3 DNA reads TGTGCCAGCAGTTTCTTGGCGGGACAGTCCTACGAGCAGTACTTC.

This rearrangement joins TRBV20-1 to TRBJ2-7; 7 positions match TRBD1. Germline lookup yields CDR1 DFQATT and CDR2 SNEGSKA (reference sequence). The CDR3 covers 13 residues. V shed 5 bases and J 0 bases; nucleotides not matched to a gene: 4. The CDR3 nucleotides are TGCAGTGCTCAACAGGGGAGCTCCTACGAGCAGTACGTC. This translates into CSAQQGSSYEQYV.

This chain joins TRBV11-3 and TRBJ2-1, with D possibly TRBD1 on 5 matching bases. Germline CDR1 SGHNT, CDR2 YENEEA. The V gene lost 5 bases and the J gene lost 7 bases, with 21 bases spanning the gap. The CDR3 consists of 16 residues. The CDR3 reads CASSRRTSGPKNEQFF. In DNA form, the CDR3 reads TGTGCCAGCAGCCGCAGAACTTCAGGGCCGAAGAATGAGCAGTTCTTC.

This clonotype was counted between two and nine times. The V and J genes are TRBV5-1 and TRBJ2-1, with D possibly TRBD2 on 5 matching bases. Germline V gene sequence: CDR1 SGHRS, CDR2 YFSETQ. The CDR3 runs 17 residues. The V gene lost 3 bases and the J gene lost 3 bases, with 19 bases spanning the gap. CDR3 coding DNA: TGCGCCAGCAGCTCAGCTCCGGGAAGTCATGACTACAATGAGCAGTTCTTC. As protein: CASSSAPGSHDYNEQFF.

There are many counts of this clonotype. V is TRBV6-6 and J is TRBJ2-3; D possibly corresponds to TRBD1 (6 bases). V lost 1 base and J 12 bases, leaving 17 bases between the germline ends. The CDR3 has 14 amino acids. Germline CDR1 and CDR2: MNHNY and SVGAGI (reference sequence). CDR3 in DNA: TGTGCCAGCAGTTACTTCGGACAGCCCCGTTTTCAGTATTTT. Translated, it gives CASSYFGQPRFQYF.

The sample holds a few counts of this clonotype. J is TRBJ2-1 and V is TRBV5-1, with 7 bases fitting TRBD2. V lost 0 bases, J lost 3 bases, and 9 bases stayed unmatched. This CDR3 has 17 amino acids. Germline loops: CDR1 SGHRS, CDR2 YFSETQ. Here the CDR3 reads CASSLGMGGVFYNEQFF. CDR3 DNA: TGCGCCAGCAGCTTGGGAATGGGAGGGGTCTTCTACAATGAGCAGTTCTTC.

This clonotype was seen only a few times. The V and J genes are TRBV4-1 and TRBJ2-1, with D possibly called TRBD1 or TRBD2 (5 bases each). The CDR3 runs 14 residues. Trimming pared 4 bases from V and 7 bases from J, leaving 14 bases between. Germline-derived CDR1 and CDR2 are MGHRA and YSYEKL. DNA for the CDR3: TGCGCCAGCAGCCTCCTTTTTGGGGGAAATGAGCAGTTCTTC. Its translation is CASSLLFGGNEQFF.

A few counts support this clonotype. This rearrangement joins TRBV10-3 to TRBJ2-1; maybe TRBD1 (5 bases). V lost 0 bases and J lost 4, with 13 bases in between. This CDR3 contains 16 residues. CDR1 and CDR2 (germline): ENHRY, SYGVKD. The DNA for the CDR3 is TGTGCCATCAGTGAGTCAGAACAGGAGATTTACAATGAGCAGTTCTTC. This gives the protein CAISESEQEIYNEQFF.

The chain recombines TRBV27 with TRBJ2-7, with 7 bases lining up with TRBD2. Germline CDR1 and CDR2: MNHEY and SMNVEV (reference sequence). The J segment lost 6 bases and the V segment lost 4 bases, leaving 3 bases of the junction unmatched. The CDR3 extends over 12 amino acids. In DNA, the CDR3 is TGTGCCAGCAGTTGGGGGGGTGGCGAGCAGTACTTC. Its translation is CASSWGGGEQYF.

This clonotype has a handful of counts. V is TRBV7-6 and J is TRBJ2-1, with a weak D call TRBD2 (6 bases). Trimming left V 5 bases short and J 10 bases short, with 21 bases between. This CDR3 has 15 amino acids. Germline V gives CDR1 SGHVS, CDR2 FNYEAQ. The CDR3 here is CASSPPGVLSSEQFF. Here the CDR3 DNA reads TGTGCCAGCAGCCCCCCGGGGGTGTTGTCGTCGGAGCAGTTCTTC.

This clonotype was found many times. The J gene is TRBJ1-2, the V gene TRBV20-1, with D perhaps matching TRBD1 (5 bases). This CDR3 has 14 residues. Germline V gene lookup returns CDR1 DFQATT and CDR2 SNEGSKA (reference sequence). The V end lost 0 bases, the J end lost 3 bases, and 11 bases lay between the germline ends. The CDR3 nucleotides are TGCAGTGCTAGAGATTACGGCAGGGACTATGGCTACACCTTC. This encodes CSARDYGRDYGYTF.

In this sample, this clonotype turned up a few times. This chain links TRBV25-1 with TRBJ2-1; 12 bases line up with TRBD2. V trimming: 5 bases; J trimming: 8 bases; junction bases outside the gene matches: 10. Germline loops: CDR1 MGHDK, CDR2 SYGVNS. The CDR3 is made up of 16 amino acids. For the CDR3, the DNA is TGTGCCAGCAGTCAACCTAGCGGGGGGGCATCAGATGAGCAGTTCTTC. Translated: CASSQPSGGASDEQFF. The whole variable domain, remainder taken from reference TRBV25-1 and TRBJ2-1, is EADIYQTPRYLVIGTGKKITLECSQTMGHDKMYWYQQDPGMELHLIHYSYGVNSTEKGDLSSESTVSRIRTEHFPLTLESARPSHTSQYLCASSQPSGGASDEQFFGPGTRLTVL.

The J gene is TRBJ2-5, the V gene TRBV6-1; D possibly corresponds to TRBD2 (7 bases). There are 14 residues in the CDR3. The ends were cut back, 5 bases at V and 5 bases at J, with 15 bases in the middle. CDR1 is MNHNS and CDR2 is SASEGT in the germline V gene. The CDR3 region has the DNA TGTGCCAGCAGTCCCCTGGGGGGGCTGGAGACCCAGTACTTC. Residues: CASSPLGGLETQYF.